The clone carrying this TCR beta chain has only a few counts. V dropped 6 bases and J dropped 5; count of bases not matched to a gene: 4. This CDR3 contains 13 residues. The V gene's germline CDR1 is MNHEY and CDR2 SMNVEV (reference sequence). The sample originates from a study of shared clonotypes between healthy human individuals. Sequenced by immunoSEQ multiplex PCR; TCRdb stores in-frame clones only, minus some. The sample yields some 1 million clones, about 75% seen once. The chain couples TRBV27 to TRBJ1-5, with 7 bases that match TRBD1. The sequence came from a man younger than 35 in good health. What was sequenced was memory CD4+ T cells sorted from blood. Sample subset: CD45RA-negative fraction. The CDR3 DNA sequence: TGTGCCAGCAGCTACAGGGGCGATCAGCCCCAGCATTTT. Translated: CASSYRGDQPQHF.